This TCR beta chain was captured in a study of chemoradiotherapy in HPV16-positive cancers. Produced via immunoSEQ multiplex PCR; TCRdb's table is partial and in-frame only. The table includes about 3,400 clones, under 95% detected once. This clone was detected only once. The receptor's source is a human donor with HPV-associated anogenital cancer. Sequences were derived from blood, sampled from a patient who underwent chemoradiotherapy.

Written as DNA, the CDR3 is TGTGCCAGCAGGCTGGAGGGGGTGGGCACAGATACGCAGTATTTT. Translating gives CASRLEGVGTDTQYF. The V gene is TRBV6-6, the J gene TRBJ2-3, with D perhaps TRBD1 or TRBD2 (6 bases each). This CDR3 comprises 15 residues. The ends were cut back, 6 bases at V and 1 base at J, with 14 bases in the middle. CDR1 and CDR2 from the germline V gene are MNHNY and SVGAGI (reference sequence).